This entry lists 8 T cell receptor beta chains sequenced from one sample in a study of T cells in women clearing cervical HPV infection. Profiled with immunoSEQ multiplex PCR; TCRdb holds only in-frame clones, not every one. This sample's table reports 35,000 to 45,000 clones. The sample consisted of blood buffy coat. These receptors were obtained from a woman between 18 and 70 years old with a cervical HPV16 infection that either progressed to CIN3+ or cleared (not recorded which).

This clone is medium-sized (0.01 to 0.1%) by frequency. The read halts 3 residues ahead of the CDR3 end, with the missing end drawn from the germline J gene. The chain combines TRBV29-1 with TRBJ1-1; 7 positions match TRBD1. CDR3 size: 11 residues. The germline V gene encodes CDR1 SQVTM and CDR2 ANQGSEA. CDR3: CSVKRTGEAFF. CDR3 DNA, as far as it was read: TGCAGCGTTAAACGTACAGGGGAG.

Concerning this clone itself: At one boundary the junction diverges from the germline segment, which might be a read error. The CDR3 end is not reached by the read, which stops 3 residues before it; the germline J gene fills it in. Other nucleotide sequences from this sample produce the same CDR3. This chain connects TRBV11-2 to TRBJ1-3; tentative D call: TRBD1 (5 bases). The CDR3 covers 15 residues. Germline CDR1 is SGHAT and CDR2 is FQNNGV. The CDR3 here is CASSKGTADGNTIYF. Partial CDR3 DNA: TGTGCCAGCAGCAAAGGGACTGCTGATGGAAACACG.

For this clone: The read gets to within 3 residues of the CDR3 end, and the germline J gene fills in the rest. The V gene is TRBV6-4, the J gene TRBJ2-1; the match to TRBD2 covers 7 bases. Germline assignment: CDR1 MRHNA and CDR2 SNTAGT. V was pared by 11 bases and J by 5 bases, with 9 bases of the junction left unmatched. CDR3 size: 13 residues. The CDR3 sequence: CAANHGGNNEQFF. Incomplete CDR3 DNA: TGTGCCGCAAACCACGGGGGGAACAATGAG.

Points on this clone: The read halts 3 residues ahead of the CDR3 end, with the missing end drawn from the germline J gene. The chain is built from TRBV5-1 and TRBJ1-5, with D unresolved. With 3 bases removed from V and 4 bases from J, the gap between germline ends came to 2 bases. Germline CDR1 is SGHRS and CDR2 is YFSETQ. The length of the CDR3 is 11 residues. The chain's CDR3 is CASSSNQPQHF. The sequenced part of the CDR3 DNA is TGCGCCAGCAGCTCAAATCAGCCC.

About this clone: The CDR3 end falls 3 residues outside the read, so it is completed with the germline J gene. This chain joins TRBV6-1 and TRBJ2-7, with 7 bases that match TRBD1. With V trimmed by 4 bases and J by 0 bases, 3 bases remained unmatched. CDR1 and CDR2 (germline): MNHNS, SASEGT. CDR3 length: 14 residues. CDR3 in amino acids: CASSARDSSYEQYF. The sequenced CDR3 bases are TGTGCCAGCAGTGCCCGGGACAGCTCCTACGAG.

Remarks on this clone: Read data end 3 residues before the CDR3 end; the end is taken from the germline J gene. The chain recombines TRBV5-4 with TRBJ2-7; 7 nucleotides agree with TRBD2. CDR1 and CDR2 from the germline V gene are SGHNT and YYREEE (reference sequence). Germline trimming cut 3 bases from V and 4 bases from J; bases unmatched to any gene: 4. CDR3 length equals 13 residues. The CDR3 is CASSSRGGYEQYF. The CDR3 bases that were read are TGTGCCAGCAGCTCGCGCGGGGGATACGAG.

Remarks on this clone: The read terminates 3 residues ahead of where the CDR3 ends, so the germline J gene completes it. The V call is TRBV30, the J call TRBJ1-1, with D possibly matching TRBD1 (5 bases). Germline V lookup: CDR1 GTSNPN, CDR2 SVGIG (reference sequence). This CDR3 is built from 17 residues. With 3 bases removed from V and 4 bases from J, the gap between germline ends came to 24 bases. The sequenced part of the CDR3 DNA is TGTGCCTGGAGGTCCCTCCGGGACTTCTCCCGGGGCACTGAA. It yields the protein CAWRSLRDFSRGTE. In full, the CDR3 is CAWRSLRDFSRGTEAFF.

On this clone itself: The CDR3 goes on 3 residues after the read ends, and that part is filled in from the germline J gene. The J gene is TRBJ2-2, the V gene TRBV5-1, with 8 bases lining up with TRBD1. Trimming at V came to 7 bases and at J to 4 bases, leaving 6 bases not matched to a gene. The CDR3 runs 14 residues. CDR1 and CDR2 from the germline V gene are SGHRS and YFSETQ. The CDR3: CASRQGSGTGELFF. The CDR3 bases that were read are TGCGCCAGCCGACAGGGGAGTGGCACCGGGGAG.